This record concerns one T cell receptor (beta chain) sequence. This record belongs to a study of shared clonotypes between healthy human individuals. The CDR3 runs 15 residues. The germline V gene has CDR1 ENHRY and CDR2 SYGVKD. V dropped 6 bases and J dropped 5; count of bases not matched to a gene: 7. TCRdb's table, derived via immunoSEQ multiplex PCR, lists solely in-frame clones and lacks some. The table shows millions of clones, with about 95% occurring only once. The receptor comes from a man between 18 and 35 years old in good health. The V call is TRBV10-3, the J call TRBJ1-1; 12 positions match TRBD1. Sequenced: naive CD4+ T cells sorted from blood. The subset: CD45RA+ positively selected. The CDR3 is CAISEGQGARTEAFF. The CDR3 nucleotides read TGTGCCATCAGCGAGGGACAGGGGGCAAGAACTGAAGCTTTCTTT.